A single sample gave rise to the 8 T cell receptor beta chains below, sequenced in a study of beta chain features in type 1 diabetes. The study reverse transcribed the entire isolated RNA, so it sequenced expressed TCRB transcripts. The data were produced by immunoSEQ multiplex PCR, yet TCRdb's version contains in-frame clones alone and is incomplete. The table records a few hundred thousand clones, roughly 16% of them present only once. The sequencing input was naive CD4+ T cells from blood. The receptors stem from a woman aged 18-29 years in good health.

V and J are TRBV2 and TRBJ2-5; TRBD2 aligns across 8 bases. The CDR3 runs to 16 residues. The V segment lost 3 bases and the J segment 5 bases; nucleotides outside the gene matches: 11. CDR1 and CDR2 from the germline V gene are SNHLY and FYNNEI. The CDR3 spells CASSDREGGLRETQYF. The CDR3 bases are TGTGCCAGCAGTGACCGGGAGGGGGGTCTTCGGGAGACCCAGTACTTC.

The chain combines TRBV28 with TRBJ1-4; maybe TRBD1 (5 bases). Germline V gives CDR1 MDHEN, CDR2 SYDVKM. This CDR3 comprises 13 residues. The germline V and J ends were trimmed by 11 bases and 7 bases, with 17 bases remaining between them. The CDR3 DNA follows: TGTGCCTCGTCGGGGGGAAAAGTTGAAAAACTGTTTTTT. Translation gives CASSGGKVEKLFF.

The chain combines TRBV30 with TRBJ2-7, with a tentative D call TRBD1 (5 bases). Germline CDR1 reads GTSNPN; CDR2 reads SVGIG (reference sequence). This CDR3 is built from 13 residues. Trimming pared 1 base from V and 2 bases from J, leaving 9 bases between. CDR3 bases: TGTGCCTGGAGTGAACAGGCCCCCTACGAGCAGTACTTC. Its translation is CAWSEQAPYEQYF.

The CDR3, as DNA: TGTGCCATCAGTGAGTCTAATGGCTACACCTTC. Its translation: CAISESNGYTF. This chain uses TRBV10-3 with TRBJ1-2, with unresolved D. Germline loops: CDR1 ENHRY, CDR2 SYGVKD. The length of the CDR3 is 11 residues. The V and J ends lost 0 bases and 6 bases respectively, with 2 bases between them.

A few counts support this clone. This sequence joins TRBV6-6 and TRBJ1-1; 7 bases are shared with TRBD1. This CDR3 spans 11 amino acids. Germline V gene lookup returns CDR1 MNHNY and CDR2 SVGAGI (reference sequence). The junction had 7 bases not matched to a gene; V was cut back by 8 bases and J by 10 bases. The CDR3 protein is CASLKGAGAFF. CDR3 DNA sequence: TGTGCCAGCTTGAAGGGGGCTGGAGCTTTCTTT.

As to this clone: Germline and junction disagree at one end, which may indicate a read error. The gene calls are TRBV5-8 and TRBJ2-3; 9 bases agree with TRBD1. CDR1 SGHTS and CDR2 YDEGEE come from the germline V gene. CDR3 length equals 12 residues. CDR3 nucleotides: TGTGCCAGCAGCCGAAGACCGACAGGGGGGCATTTT. This sequence encodes CASSRRPTGGHF.

The chain links TRBV7-2 to TRBJ2-7; TRBD2 agrees at 12 bases. CDR3 size: 16 residues. From germline, CDR1 is SGHTA and CDR2 FQGNSA. V lost 0 bases, J lost 7 bases, and 7 bases stayed unmatched. This chain's CDR3 is CASSLASSGRAIEQYF. In DNA form, the CDR3 reads TGTGCCAGCAGCTTAGCCTCTAGCGGGAGGGCGATTGAGCAGTACTTC.

This clone was counted only a few times. This chain uses TRBV7-3 with TRBJ2-3; possible D gene TRBD2, 5 bases. The length of the CDR3 is 15 residues. CDR1 is SGHTA and CDR2 is FQGTGA in the germline V gene. Trimming took 5 bases from V and 5 from J, leaving 17 bases between them. CDR3 nucleotide sequence: TGTGCCAGCAGCCCGAGCGGCACCACCATAGATACGCAGTATTTT. Protein product: CASSPSGTTIDTQYF.